A selection of T cell receptor beta chains follows, all from one sample in a study of T cells in Graves' hyperthyroidism and ophthalmopathy. Via MiXCR, TCRdb re-called the multiplex PCR reads, giving one row per CDR3 protein. The sample contains 750,000 to 900,000 distinct CDR3 sequences, approximately 40% of which appear only once. The material sequenced was blood. The receptor set was obtained from a man between 18 and 29 years old with Graves' hyperthyroidism. Each CDR3 is given with its conserved first and last residue. The D gene is left open where the match is weak. Clone size appears in some rows only: once, few, many, or a class for an expanded clone.

TRBV11-2	TRBD1	.	TRBJ1-3	TGTGCCAGCAGCCCGTGGACAGGCGAGGACACCATATATTTT	CASSPWTGEDTIYF
TRBV12-3/TRBV12-4	.	.	TRBJ1-3	TGTGCCAGCAGTTTACATGGACAGCCGTCTGGAAACACCATATATTTT	CASSLHGQPSGNTIYF
TRBV6-5	.	.	TRBJ1-1	TGTGCCAGCACCGGATCGACAGGAGAAGCTTTCTTT	CASTGSTGEAFF
TRBV10-2	TRBD1	.	TRBJ1-2	TGCGCCAGCAGTGACGGGACAGGGGAATATGGCTACACCTTC	CASSDGTGEYGYTF
TRBV20-1	.	few	TRBJ2-5	TGCAGTGCTAGATTTGGGGGCGAGGAGACCCAGTACTTC	CSARFGGEETQYF
TRBV2	TRBD2	many	TRBJ2-7	TGTGCCAGCATTTCGGGACTAGCGGGGGTGGAGCAGTACTTC	CASISGLAGVEQYF
TRBV9	.	.	TRBJ2-7	TGTGCCAGCAGCGCGAGATGGGATCGGAGATACGAGCAGTACTTC	CASSARWDRRYEQYF
TRBV5-1	TRBD1	.	TRBJ1-6	TGCGCCAGCAGCTCAACACAGGGGGTGGATTCACCCCTCCACTTT	CASSSTQGVDSPLHF
TRBV3-1	.	.	TRBJ1-1	TGTGCCAGCAGCCAAGAAACGGGCGGAGCTTTCTTT	CASSQETGGAFF
TRBV7-3	.	few	TRBJ1-2	TGTGCCAGCAGCCCCCATCGGGACACCCGTGACTATGGCTACACCTTC	CASSPHRDTRDYGYTF
TRBV7-9	TRBD1	few	TRBJ2-5	TGTGCCAGCAGCCTCCCGGCGGGCAGGGGGGAGACCCAGTACTTC	CASSLPAGRGETQYF
TRBV2	.	.	TRBJ1-2	TGTGCCAGCGTTGATGGTGGGTGGGGCTACACCTTC	CASVDGGWGYTF
TRBV15	TRBD1	many	TRBJ2-7	TGTGCCACCAGCAGAGATCTAGGGACAGGGTCTCGGGGCGAGCAGTACTTC	CATSRDLGTGSRGEQYF
TRBV7-2	TRBD1	few	TRBJ2-7	TGTGCCAGCAGCGGACAGGGGGTGAACGAGCAGTACTTC	CASSGQGVNEQYF
TRBV6-1	.	many	TRBJ2-2	TGTGCCAGCAGTGTCGGAGCCGAGAACACCGGGGAGCTGTTTTTT	CASSVGAENTGELFF
TRBV11-2	.	few	TRBJ1-6	TGTGCCAGCAGCTCCGGGACCGACACCGTCTCACCCCTCCACTTT	CASSSGTDTVSPLHF
TRBV9	TRBD1	.	TRBJ2-7	TGTGCCAGCAGCGTAGCTGGGACAGCGCGGGAGCAGTACTTC	CASSVAGTAREQYF
TRBV5-1	.	.	TRBJ2-5	TGCGCCAGCAGCTTATCTGGACGATTCCAAGAGACCCAGTACTTC	CASSLSGRFQETQYF
TRBV11-2	.	few	TRBJ2-7	TGTGCCAGCAGCTTAGACCTTATCCTAGTCGAGCAGTACTTC	CASSLDLILVEQYF
TRBV25-1	.	.	TRBJ2-3	TGCGCCAGCAGTGTTGACAGGCTCACAGATACGCAGTATTTT	CASSVDRLTDTQYF
TRBV7-6	TRBD1	.	TRBJ1-1	TGTGCCAGCAGCTCCCGACAGGGGGCCAAGTCTGAAGCTTTCTTT	CASSSRQGAKSEAFF
TRBV20-1	.	many	TRBJ1-2	TGCAGTGCTAGAGACGGGACGAACTATGGCTACACCTTC	CSARDGTNYGYTF
TRBV7-9	.	many	TRBJ2-5	TGCGCCAGCAGCTCCGGACAGCTTCAAGAGACCCAGTACTTC	CASSSGQLQETQYF
TRBV6-5	TRBD1	.	TRBJ1-1	TGTGCCAGCAGTTTATCGAGGACAGGGGGTGAAGCTTTCTTT	CASSLSRTGGEAFF
TRBV29-1	.	.	TRBJ2-7	TGCAGCGTTGAAGGAGGGGGGGCGGACGAGCAGTACTTC	CSVEGGGADEQYF
TRBV4-1	.	.	TRBJ2-7	TGCGCCAGCAGCCAAGATCCAGGGAACGAGCAGTACTTC	CASSQDPGNEQYF
TRBV14	.	many	TRBJ1-5	TGTGCCAGCAGCGCGCGGTCCAATCAGCCCCAGCATTTT	CASSARSNQPQHF
TRBV6-5	.	once	TRBJ2-7	TGTGCCAGCAGTTACCCAGGGTCGTCGCAGGGCGAGCAGTACTTC	CASSYPGSSQGEQYF
TRBV6-5	.	few	TRBJ2-2	TGTGCCAGCAGTTACTCAGGTACTTCGGACACCGGGGAGCTGTTTTTT	CASSYSGTSDTGELFF
TRBV19	TRBD1	many	TRBJ2-5	TGTGCCAGTAGGCACAACAGGGGGATCGAGACCCAGTACTTC	CASRHNRGIETQYF
TRBV7-2	.	.	TRBJ1-1	TGTGCCAGCAGCTTAGGGTTTCAGGGGTGGAACACTGAAGCTTTCTTT	CASSLGFQGWNTEAFF
TRBV20-1	.	.	TRBJ2-7	TGCAGTGCCCCTCTAGTGGGTTCGGGGGAGCAGTACTTC	CSAPLVGSGEQYF
TRBV2	.	many	TRBJ2-5	TGTGCCAGCAGTGAAGGGGGCGTGGCAGTTCAAGAGACCCAGTACTTC	CASSEGGVAVQETQYF
TRBV5-1	.	.	TRBJ2-6	TGCGCCAGCAGCTTGTATGGGGCAGGGGCCAACGTCCTGACTTTC	CASSLYGAGANVLTF
TRBV5-1	.	.	TRBJ2-7	TGCGCCAGCAGCCTGGAAGGGTCCCGACTCCCCTTCGGCGAGCAGTACTTC	CASSLEGSRLPFGEQYF
TRBV5-1	.	few	TRBJ2-2	TGCGCCAGCAGCTTCCAGTCCGCCGGGGAGCTGTTTTTT	CASSFQSAGELFF
TRBV7-3	.	many	TRBJ1-3	TGTGCCAGCAGCCGAAGAAGTGGGCCTGGAAACACCATATATTTT	CASSRRSGPGNTIYF
TRBV5-1	.	.	TRBJ1-2	TGCGCCAGCAGCTTAGGTGGAACCGCCGCCGGGGGCTACACCTTC	CASSLGGTAAGGYTF
TRBV7-6	.	.	TRBJ2-2	TGTGCCAGCAGCTTAGATGTGCCAGGAAGTGGCTACACCGGGGAGCTGTTTTTT	CASSLDVPGSGYTGELFF
TRBV7-2	.	many	TRBJ1-3	TGTGCCAGCAGCTTAGCCGTCTCTGGAAACACCATATATTTT	CASSLAVSGNTIYF
TRBV7-3	TRBD1	.	TRBJ1-3	TGTGCCAGCAGCTCACCTGGGACAGACACTGGAAACACCATATATTTT	CASSSPGTDTGNTIYF
TRBV12-3/TRBV12-4	TRBD1	few	TRBJ1-1	TGTGCCAGCACCCGGACAGGGGTTACTGAAGCTTTCTTT	CASTRTGVTEAFF